This entry lists 21 T cell receptor beta chains sequenced from one sample in a study of T cells in Graves' hyperthyroidism and ophthalmopathy (dated by TCRdb to between 2017 and 2020). The library was built by means of multiplex PCR. Sequencing instrument: Illumina HiSeq 2000. The TCR beta CDR3 regions were amplified from RNA transcripts. For the first round of RT-PCR on the TCR CDR3, the HTBI primer set was used together with the Qiagen OneStep RT-PCR kit. Through fastp at Q25 and MiXCR, TCRdb rebuilt clones from the public reads, retaining in-frame beta chains. Rows with a matching CDR3 protein are joined into one entry that keeps the most common DNA and genes. The sample table records more than 650,000 distinct CDR3 sequences; 11% to 15% of these occur just once. The top ten clones comprise around 9.6% of the sample. The source material was blood. Receptors originate from a young woman with Graves' hyperthyroidism.

Details on this clonotype: This sequence may be a read error, since a much larger clone differs from it by one base. The chain carries TRBV12-3 or TRBV12-4 and TRBJ1-4; D not resolved. The CDR3 length is 14 residues. The CDR3 sequence is CASSLLVPNEKLLF. The CDR3 DNA reads TGTGCCAGCAGTTTATTGGTCCCTAATGAAAAACTGCTTTTT.

This clonotype occurred a few times. The junction does not match germline at one end; this may be a read error. The chain links TRBV19 to TRBJ2-7; the D is unclear. The CDR3 covers 13 residues. Germline values: CDR1 LNHDA, CDR2 SQIVND (reference sequence). CDR3 coding DNA: TGTGCCAGTAGTATAGGTACCTCCCACGAGCAGTACTTC. Translating it yields CASSIGTSHEQYF.

Only a few counts were recorded for this clonotype. This rearrangement joins TRBV30 to TRBJ2-3; D possibly corresponds to TRBD2 (5 bases). With 3 bases removed from V and 3 bases from J, the gap between germline ends came to 13 bases. The CDR3 runs 14 residues. Germline loops: CDR1 GTSNPN, CDR2 SVGIG (reference sequence). The CDR3 region has the DNA TGTGCCTGGAGCGCACACACTAGAACAGATACGCAGTATTTT. It codes for CAWSAHTRTDTQYF. Full variable domain (missing parts from reference TRBV30 and TRBJ2-3): SQTIHQWPATLVQPVGSPLSLECTVEGTSNPNLYWYRQAAGRGLQLLFYSVGIGQISSEVPQNLSASRPQDRQFILSSKKLLLSDSGFYLCAWSAHTRTDTQYFGPGTRLTVL.

In this sample, this clonotype turned up many times. V and J are TRBV6-2 or TRBV6-3 and TRBJ2-7, with 8 nucleotides matching TRBD2. The CDR3 sequence is 15 residues long. The ends lost 5 bases at V and 0 bases at J; junction bases unmatched: 6. Looked up from germline, CDR1 is MNHEY and CDR2 is SVGEGT. CDR3 sequence reads: CASSRSGKSSYEQYF. The CDR3 DNA reads as TGTGCCAGCAGTCGTAGCGGGAAGAGCTCCTACGAGCAGTACTTC.

This clonotype was seen a few times. This chain connects TRBV4-2 to TRBJ2-7; TRBD2 might be the D (6 bases). Germline assignment: CDR1 LGHNA and CDR2 YNFKEQ. The CDR3 has 15 residues. V was shortened by 2 bases and J by 7 bases, with 18 bases between the two germline ends. The CDR3 sequence is CASSQMPGVAREQYF. CDR3 bases: TGTGCCAGCAGCCAAATGCCGGGAGTTGCTAGGGAGCAGTACTTC.

This clonotype was observed a handful of times. V usage is TRBV4-3 and J usage is TRBJ1-5; unclear D gene. Germline CDR1 and CDR2: LGHNA and YSLEER. The CDR3 has 13 amino acids. Trimming removed 0 bases at V and 5 bases at J, with 5 bases between. CDR3 nucleotides: TGCGCCAGCAGCCAAGAGAGGTATCAGCCCCAGCATTTT. The encoded protein is CASSQERYQPQHF.

This chain connects TRBV7-2 to TRBJ2-5; tentatively, D is TRBD1 (5 bases). The germline V gene has CDR1 SGHTA and CDR2 FQGNSA. The length of the CDR3 is 14 residues. V shed 3 bases and J shed 3 bases, with 11 bases lying between them. CDR3 in amino acids: CASSFHRGKETQYF. DNA of the CDR3: TGTGCCAGCAGCTTTCATAGGGGAAAAGAGACCCAGTACTTC.

This clonotype was observed at least ten times. The chain has TRBV28 and TRBJ1-1; D gene unclear. Trimming left V 4 bases short and J 9 bases short, with 15 bases between. CDR3 length: 13 residues. Germline V CDR1 and CDR2: MDHEN, SYDVKM. As DNA, the CDR3 is TGTGCCAGCAGTTCAGATCCCGGGCGCCAAGCTTTCTTT. It specifies CASSSDPGRQAFF.

The chain joins TRBV5-1 to TRBJ1-1; D may be TRBD1 (5 bases). V was cut by 1 base and J by 0 bases, with 16 bases left in between. CDR1 and CDR2 (germline): SGHRS, YFSETQ. CDR3 length equals 17 residues. CDR3 residues: CASSLNGALTMNTEAFF. The DNA for the CDR3 is TGCGCCAGCAGCTTGAATGGGGCGCTTACCATGAACACTGAAGCTTTCTTT. Supplemented by reference TRBV5-1 and TRBJ1-1, the full variable domain reads KAGVTQTPRYLIKTRGQQVTLSCSPISGHRSVSWYQQTPGQGLQFLFEYFSETQRNKGNFPGRFSGRQFSNSRSEMNVSTLELGDSALYLCASSLNGALTMNTEAFFGQGTRLTVV.

The chain uses TRBV29-1 and TRBJ1-1; TRBD1 is a possible D gene (5 bases). The germline gives CDR1 SQVTM, CDR2 ANQGSEA. CDR3 length: 12 residues. Trimming shortened V by 6 bases and J by 4 bases, and 12 bases separated the two germline ends. CDR3 DNA sequence: TGCAGCGTCGTCGGGACGGTCACTGAAGCTTTCTTT. It encodes CSVVGTVTEAFF.

This rearrangement joins TRBV10-3 to TRBJ1-1; a weak D match, TRBD1 (5 bases). CDR1 is ENHRY, CDR2 SYGVKD, per germline. CDR3 length: 13 amino acids. V was clipped by 7 bases and J by 1 base, with 10 bases between them. CDR3 coding DNA: TGTGCCATCATGGGGGTCCCGAACACTGAAGCTTTCTTT. It is translated as CAIMGVPNTEAFF.

This clonotype was seen more than once but under ten times. The chain has TRBV7-9 and TRBJ2-2; possible D gene TRBD2, 5 bases. Germline V lookup: CDR1 SEHNR, CDR2 FQNEAQ (reference sequence). The V end lost 5 bases, the J end lost 2 bases, and 9 bases lay between the germline ends. The CDR3 has 14 residues. The CDR3 nucleotides are TGTGCCAGCAGCCCCCGACTAAACACCGGGGAGCTGTTTTTT. Its translation is CASSPRLNTGELFF.

This clonotype has only a few counts. The CDR3: CATSRKMSNTEAFF. As DNA, the CDR3 is TGTGCCACCAGCAGAAAGATGTCGAACACTGAAGCTTTCTTT. The V gene is TRBV15, the J gene TRBJ1-1, with D hard to call. The CDR3 contains 14 residues. Trimming shortened V by 2 bases and J by 1 base, and 8 bases separated the two germline ends. CDR1 is LNHNV and CDR2 is YYDKDF in the germline V gene (reference sequence).

This chain joins TRBV19 and TRBJ2-7; 9 bases align to TRBD1. The trim removed 5 bases at V and 6 bases at J, leaving 8 bases unmatched. Germline assignment: CDR1 LNHDA and CDR2 SQIVND (reference sequence). The CDR3 extends over 14 amino acids. The CDR3 sequence: CASSPGQGLSEQYF. The CDR3 nucleotides read TGTGCCAGTAGTCCAGGACAGGGGCTATCCGAGCAGTACTTC.

Many counts were recorded for this clonotype. The chain uses TRBV12-3 or TRBV12-4 and TRBJ2-2; 7 nucleotides line up with TRBD2. The CDR3 is made up of 16 amino acids. V lost 10 bases and J lost 1; bases outside the gene matches: 12. The CDR3 reads CATASGPRGNTGELFF. CDR3 bases: TGTGCCACCGCTAGCGGTCCCCGTGGGAACACCGGGGAGCTGTTTTTT.

The rearrangement links TRBV24-1 to TRBJ2-1; 12 bases are a match to TRBD2. Germline assignment: CDR1 KGHDR and CDR2 SFDVKD. The CDR3 is made up of 20 amino acids. V trimming: 0 bases; J trimming: 8 bases; junction bases outside the gene matches: 16. The CDR3 DNA sequence: TGTGCCACCAGTGATTTGAGTCCTAACCCGACTAGCGGGAGTATTGATGAGCAGTTCTTC. Protein product: CATSDLSPNPTSGSIDEQFF.

This clonotype was detected once. A much larger clone sits a single nucleotide away, making a read error possible. V gene TRBV24-1 combines with J gene TRBJ2-3; maybe TRBD2 (5 bases). The CDR3 is made up of 14 amino acids. V gave up 5 bases and J gave up 7 bases, with 15 bases separating them. Germline assignment: CDR1 KGHDR and CDR2 SFDVKD. DNA for the CDR3: TGTGCCACCAGTGGACGAGGGTCTTCAAATACGCAGTATTTT. Protein sequence: CATSGRGSSNTQYF.

This clonotype has at least ten counts. The chain is built from TRBV29-1 and TRBJ2-1; 8 nucleotides align to TRBD1. Trimming at V came to 7 bases and at J to 0 bases, leaving 8 bases not matched to a gene. The CDR3 runs to 15 residues. CDR1 is SQVTM and CDR2 is ANQGSEA in the germline V gene. CDR3 in amino acids: CSGQGAKSSYNEQFF. For the CDR3, the DNA is TGCAGCGGTCAGGGGGCGAAAAGCTCCTACAATGAGCAGTTCTTC.

A remark on this clonotype: With a much larger clone just one base away, this may be a read error. The chain uses TRBV2 and TRBJ1-1; 7 positions agree with TRBD1. With V trimmed by 4 bases and J by 0 bases, 8 bases remained unmatched. The germline CDR1 and CDR2 sequences are SNHLY and FYNNEI. CDR3 size: 16 residues. CDR3 in DNA: TGTGCCAGCAGTGGATGGACAGGTAATATGAACACTGAAGCTTTCTTT. It specifies CASSGWTGNMNTEAFF.

This clonotype was counted between two and nine times. This chain connects TRBV27 to TRBJ1-5; TRBD1 matches 10 bases. Germline V gives CDR1 MNHEY, CDR2 SMNVEV (reference sequence). J lost 3 bases, V lost 8 bases, and 7 bases had no gene match. The CDR3 runs to 15 residues. The CDR3 nucleotides read TGTGCCAGCCCTGACAGGGGGCATAACAATCAGCCCCAGCATTTT. Its translation: CASPDRGHNNQPQHF.

This clonotype was detected ten times or more. The V gene is TRBV12-3 or TRBV12-4, the J gene TRBJ2-2, with D unclear. The ends were cut back, 6 bases at V and 1 base at J, with 15 bases in the middle. The CDR3 is 16 amino acids. This CDR3 reads CASSPNALGNTGELFF. CDR3 DNA sequence: TGTGCCAGCAGCCCAAATGCTCTAGGGAACACCGGGGAGCTGTTTTTT.